Below are 7 T cell receptor beta chains sequenced from a single sample in a study of T cell responses to AZD1222 COVID-19 vaccine. Assay: immunoSEQ multiplex PCR; the TCRdb copy retains only in-frame clones and omits some. The sample holds fewer than 110,000 clones, about 89% seen once. The source was peripheral blood, collected 28 days after the second AZD1222 dose. These receptors originate from an adult who received the AZD1222 COVID-19 vaccine.

This clone ranks as medium-sized. The gene calls are TRBV7-9 and TRBJ1-4, with D unresolved. CDR1 is SEHNR and CDR2 is FQNEAQ in the germline V gene (reference sequence). Trimming took off 2 bases at V and 6 bases at J, with 16 bases between the two ends. CDR3 length: 16 amino acids. CDR3 bases: TGTGCCAGCAGCTTACTTACTACGGGTTGGCATGAAAAACTGTTTTTT. It translates to CASSLLTTGWHEKLFF.

The chain recombines TRBV7-9 with TRBJ1-4, with no clear D. This CDR3 has 14 residues. V was clipped by 4 bases and J by 3 bases, with 9 bases between them. The germline gives CDR1 SEHNR, CDR2 FQNEAQ (reference sequence). The CDR3 region is CASSYPGPNEKLFF. CDR3 nucleotide sequence: TGTGCCAGCAGCTACCCCGGCCCTAATGAAAAACTGTTTTTT.

The chain recombines TRBV30 with TRBJ2-2, with D perhaps matching TRBD1 or TRBD2 (5 bases each). Germline lookup yields CDR1 GTSNPN and CDR2 SVGIG (reference sequence). Trimming pared 3 bases from V and 1 base from J, leaving 9 bases between. The CDR3 consists of 14 residues. CDR3 in DNA: TGTGCCTGGAGGAGGGACGTGAACACCGGGGAGCTGTTTTTT. Encoded protein: CAWRRDVNTGELFF.

The chain is built from TRBV29-1 and TRBJ2-2; D call uncertain. The V gene's germline CDR1 is SQVTM and CDR2 ANQGSEA. This CDR3 comprises 12 residues. V gave up 6 bases and J gave up 9 bases, with 14 bases separating them. CDR3 DNA sequence: TGCAGCGTAGGGAACTCACTCCGGGAGCTGTTTTTT. Translating it yields CSVGNSLRELFF.

The chain employs TRBV27 and TRBJ2-5; 7 nucleotides align to TRBD2. The ends lost 9 bases at V and 5 bases at J; junction bases unmatched: 18. The V gene's germline CDR1 is MNHEY and CDR2 SMNVEV (reference sequence). This CDR3 is built from 16 residues. The chain's CDR3 is CARPSGIWSEVETQYF. Here the CDR3 DNA reads TGTGCCAGACCGAGCGGGATCTGGTCTGAGGTGGAGACCCAGTACTTC.

The chain couples TRBV19 to TRBJ2-3; perhaps D is TRBD1 or TRBD2 (6 bases each). The CDR3 totals 14 residues. Germline V lookup: CDR1 LNHDA, CDR2 SQIVND (reference sequence). Deletions cut 1 base from V and 4 bases from J, with 9 bases between. CDR3 in DNA: TGTGCCAGTAGTATAGGAGGGGGGTCAGATACGCAGTATTTT. As protein: CASSIGGGSDTQYF.

The chain has TRBV11-1 and TRBJ2-1, with D possibly TRBD1 on 6 matching bases. The CDR3 totals 14 residues. Germline lookup yields CDR1 SGHAT and CDR2 FQDESV (reference sequence). V lost 4 bases and J lost 9, with 16 bases in between. The CDR3 DNA is TGTGCCAGCAGCTCCCCGGTGGGGGCCAGTGAGCAGTTCTTC. It encodes CASSSPVGASEQFF. Looking up the rest from reference TRBV11-1 and TRBJ2-1 gives the full variable domain: EAEVAQSPRYKITEKSQAVAFWCDPISGHATLYWYRQILGQGPELLVQFQDESVVDDSQLPKDRFSAERLKGVDSTLKIQPAELGDSAMYLCASSSPVGASEQFFGPGTRLTVL.